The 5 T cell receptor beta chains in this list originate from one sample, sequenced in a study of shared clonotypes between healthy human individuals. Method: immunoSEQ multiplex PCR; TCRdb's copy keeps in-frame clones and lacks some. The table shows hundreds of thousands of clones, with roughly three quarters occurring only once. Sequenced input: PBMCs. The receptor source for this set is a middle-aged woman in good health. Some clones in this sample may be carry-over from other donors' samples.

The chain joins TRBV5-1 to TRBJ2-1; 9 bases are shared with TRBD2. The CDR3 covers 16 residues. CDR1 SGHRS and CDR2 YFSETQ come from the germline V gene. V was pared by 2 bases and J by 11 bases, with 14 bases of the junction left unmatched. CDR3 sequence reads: CASSFGRGGRAWQQFF. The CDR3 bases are TGCGCCAGCAGCTTTGGGAGGGGCGGGAGGGCCTGGCAGCAGTTCTTC.

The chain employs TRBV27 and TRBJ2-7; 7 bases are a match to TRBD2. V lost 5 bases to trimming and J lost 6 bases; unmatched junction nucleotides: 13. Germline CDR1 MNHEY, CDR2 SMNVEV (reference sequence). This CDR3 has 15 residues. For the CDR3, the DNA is TGTGCCAGCAGTCGCGGGGCGGGAGTGCCCGGCGAGCAGTACTTC. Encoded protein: CASSRGAGVPGEQYF.

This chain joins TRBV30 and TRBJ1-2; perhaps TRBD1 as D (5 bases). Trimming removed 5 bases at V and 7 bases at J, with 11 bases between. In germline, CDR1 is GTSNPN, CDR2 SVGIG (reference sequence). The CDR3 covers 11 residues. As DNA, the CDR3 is TGTGCCTGGGGGGGAGGTGGTGGCTACACCTTC. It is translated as CAWGGGGGYTF.

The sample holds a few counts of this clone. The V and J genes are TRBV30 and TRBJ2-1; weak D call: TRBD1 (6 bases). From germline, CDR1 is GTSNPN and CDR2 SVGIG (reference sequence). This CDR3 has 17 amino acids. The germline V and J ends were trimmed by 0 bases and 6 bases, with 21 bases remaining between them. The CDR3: CAWSVWAGAIRANEQFF. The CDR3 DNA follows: TGTGCCTGGAGTGTATGGGCAGGGGCCATAAGGGCCAATGAGCAGTTCTTC.

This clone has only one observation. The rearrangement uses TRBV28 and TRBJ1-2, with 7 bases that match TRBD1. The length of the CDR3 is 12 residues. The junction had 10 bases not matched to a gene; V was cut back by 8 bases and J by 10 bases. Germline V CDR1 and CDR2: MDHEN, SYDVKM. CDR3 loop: CASQFLTGLYTF. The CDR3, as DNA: TGTGCCAGCCAGTTTTTGACAGGGCTCTACACCTTC.